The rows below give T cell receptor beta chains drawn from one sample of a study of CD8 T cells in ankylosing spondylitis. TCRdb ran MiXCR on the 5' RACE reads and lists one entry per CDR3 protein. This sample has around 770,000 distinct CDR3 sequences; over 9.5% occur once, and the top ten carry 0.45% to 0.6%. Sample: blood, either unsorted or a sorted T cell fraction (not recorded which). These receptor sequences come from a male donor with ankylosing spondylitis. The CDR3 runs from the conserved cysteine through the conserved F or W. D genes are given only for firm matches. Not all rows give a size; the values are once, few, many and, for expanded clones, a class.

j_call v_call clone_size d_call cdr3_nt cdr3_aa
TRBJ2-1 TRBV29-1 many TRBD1 TGCAGCGTACTCCCCGGGACAGCACTATACAATGAGCAGTTCTTC CSVLPGTALYNEQFF
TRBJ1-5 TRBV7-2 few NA TGTGCCAGCAGCTCAGGAAGGCAGCCCCAGCATTTT CASSSGRQPQHF
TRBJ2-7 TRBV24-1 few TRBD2 TGTGCCACCAGTGATTCCTGGACTAGCGGGATCTACGAGCAGTACTTC CATSDSWTSGIYEQYF
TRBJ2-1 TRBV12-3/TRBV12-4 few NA TGTGCCAGCAGGCGGGACAGCCTCTACAATGAGCAGTTCTTC CASRRDSLYNEQFF
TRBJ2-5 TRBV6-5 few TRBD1 TGTGCCAGCAGTTACCACAGGGGTGGATTAGAGACCCAGTACTTC CASSYHRGGLETQYF
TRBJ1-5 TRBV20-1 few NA TGCAGTGCTAGCTGGGGCCCCAATCAGCCCCAGCATTTT CSASWGPNQPQHF
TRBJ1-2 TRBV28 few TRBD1 TGTGCCAGCAGTTTGGTTGGGGTAGGACAGGGTGACGGCTACACCTTC CASSLVGVGQGDGYTF
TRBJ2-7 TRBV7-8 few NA TGTGCCAGCAGCTTACGTGACAGGCTCGACGAGCAGTACTTC CASSLRDRLDEQYF
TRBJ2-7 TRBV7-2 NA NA TGTGCCAGCAGCTTTCTGGCAGGTGACTCCTACGAGCAGTACTTC CASSFLAGDSYEQYF
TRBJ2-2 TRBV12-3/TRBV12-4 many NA TGTGCCAGCAGGACCAGGGTAACCGGGGAGCTGTTTTTT CASRTRVTGELFF
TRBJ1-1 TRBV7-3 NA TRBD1 TGTGCCAGCAGACCACCGGGACAGGGGGCCGAGGCTTTCTTT CASRPPGQGAEAFF
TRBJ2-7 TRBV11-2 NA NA TGTGCCAGCAGCTCCCAAAGAGACGGGTACTACGAGCAGTACTTC CASSSQRDGYYEQYF
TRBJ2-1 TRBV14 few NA TGTGCCAGCAGCCAAGAGGGTAGATACTCCTACAATGAGCAGTTCTTC CASSQEGRYSYNEQFF
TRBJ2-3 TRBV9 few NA TGTGCCAGCAGCGTAAGGGCGGGGGCAGCGGATACGCAGTATTTT CASSVRAGAADTQYF
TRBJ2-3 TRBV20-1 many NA TGCAGTGCTCCGCGGGAAGTTACCACAGATACGCAGTATTTT CSAPREVTTDTQYF
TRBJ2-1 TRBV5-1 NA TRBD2 TGCGCCAGCAGCTTGGGTGCGGGAGGCAGTGAGCAGTTCTTC CASSLGAGGSEQFF